A single sample gave rise to the 24 T cell receptor beta chains below, sequenced in a study of human T cells and chemical hapten exposure. A single record per CDR3 protein comes from TCRdb applying MiXCR to the RACE reads. The sample yields 110,000 to 150,000 distinct CDR3 sequences, roughly 10% seen once. Time point given: patch test 2, 6 weeks after DPC sensitization. Documented treatment: therapeutic diphenylcyclopropenone sensitization with weekly scalp DPC. Sequencing was performed on whole blood, taken in connection with sensitization to the hapten diphenylcyclopropenone (DPC). The receptors derive from a woman in her forties or fifties with alopecia areata. Some clones in this sample may be carry-over from other donors' samples.

CDR3 coding DNA: TGTGCCAGCAGCCATCGGCTAGATAAGGATGAGCAGTTCTTC. Protein sequence: CASSHRLDKDEQFF. The chain carries TRBV3-1 and TRBJ2-1; D not certain. V lost 3 bases, J lost 8 bases, and 14 bases lay in between. The CDR3 totals 14 residues. The germline gives CDR1 LGHDT, CDR2 YNNKEL (reference sequence).

The V and J genes are TRBV18 and TRBJ2-7, with TRBD1 as a possible D gene (5 bases). V was pared by 6 bases and J by 2 bases, with 26 bases between. Germline lookup yields CDR1 KGHSH and CDR2 LQKENI. The CDR3 runs to 18 residues. In DNA, the CDR3 is TGTGCCAGCTCGGAACTTCGCCCCGGACATAATAGGGCCTACGAGCAGTACTTC. Protein sequence: CASSELRPGHNRAYEQYF.

The V gene is TRBV11-1, the J gene TRBJ2-1; 10 bases are a match to TRBD1. The ends lost 6 bases at V and 7 bases at J; junction bases unmatched: 12. Germline V gives CDR1 SGHAT, CDR2 FQDESV (reference sequence). The CDR3 consists of 16 residues. As DNA, the CDR3 is TGTGCCAGCAGTATTCCGGGACAGGGGACCGTTAATGAGCAGTTCTTC. Translated, it gives CASSIPGQGTVNEQFF.

The chain links TRBV20-1 to TRBJ1-4; D gene uncertain. Trimming removed 6 bases at V and 2 bases at J, with 10 bases between. The CDR3 has 13 residues. The germline CDR1 and CDR2 sequences are DFQATT and SNEGSKA (reference sequence). The CDR3 is CSAPLNTNEKLFF. The CDR3 DNA reads TGCAGTGCCCCCTTGAATACTAATGAAAAACTGTTTTTT.

This chain links TRBV11-2 with TRBJ1-4; perhaps TRBD1 as D (5 bases). The germline V and J ends were trimmed by 4 bases and 2 bases, with 11 bases remaining between them. This CDR3 region has 15 residues. Germline-derived CDR1 and CDR2 are SGHAT and FQNNGV. The CDR3 coding sequence is TGTGCCAGCAGCTCCCAACGGGGCACTAATGAAAAACTGTTTTTT. Its protein is CASSSQRGTNEKLFF.

The chain employs TRBV6-2 or TRBV6-3 and TRBJ2-7; 8 positions agree with TRBD1. This CDR3 has 14 amino acids. The ends lost 5 bases at V and 5 bases at J; junction bases unmatched: 8. Germline loops: CDR1 MNHEY, CDR2 SVGEGT. The CDR3 reads CASSEWTGRDEQYF. The CDR3 region has the DNA TGTGCCAGCAGTGAGTGGACAGGGCGGGACGAGCAGTACTTC.

The rearrangement uses TRBV7-9 and TRBJ2-7, with D possibly matching TRBD2 (6 bases). Trimming stripped 6 bases from V and 2 bases from J, with 14 bases between. This CDR3 spans 14 amino acids. Germline CDR1 SEHNR, CDR2 FQNEAQ (reference sequence). CDR3 bases: TGTGCCAGCAGGGCGGGAAGTACCGCCTACGAGCAGTACTTC. Protein product: CASRAGSTAYEQYF.

The chain couples TRBV2 to TRBJ1-2; D uncertain. The CDR3 is 14 amino acids. V was clipped by 7 bases and J by 5 bases, with 17 bases between them. The germline V gene has CDR1 SNHLY and CDR2 FYNNEI. Here the CDR3 reads CASMATPPGYGYTF. CDR3 bases: TGTGCCAGCATGGCAACTCCGCCTGGTTATGGCTACACCTTC.

In its sample, this clonotype was seen many times. This chain joins TRBV11-1 and TRBJ2-1; 9 bases fit TRBD1. Germline CDR1 SGHAT, CDR2 FQDESV (reference sequence). Trimming removed 5 bases from V and 2 bases from J; junction bases left unmatched: 10. CDR3 length equals 17 residues. The CDR3, as DNA: TGTGCCAGCAGCGGAAGCGCACAGGGGGCTCCCTACAATGAGCAGTTCTTC. Protein product: CASSGSAQGAPYNEQFF.

This clonotype has just a few counts. The V and J genes are TRBV29-1 and TRBJ2-1; D might be TRBD1 (6 bases). The CDR3 spans 13 residues. Germline CDR1 reads SQVTM; CDR2 reads ANQGSEA. V was pared by 0 bases and J by 12 bases, with 15 bases between. CDR3: CSVEDLWGRGQFF. CDR3 in DNA: TGCAGCGTTGAAGATTTGTGGGGCAGGGGGCAGTTCTTC.

In its sample, this clonotype was seen a few times. The chain employs TRBV6-6 and TRBJ2-7; D uncertain. The germline V gene has CDR1 MNHNY and CDR2 SVGAGI (reference sequence). This CDR3 region has 14 residues. The V and J ends lost 8 bases and 7 bases respectively, with 21 bases between them. The CDR3 spells CASQPLVPLGEQYF. The CDR3 coding sequence is TGTGCCAGCCAACCCCTCGTCCCCCTAGGGGAGCAGTACTTC.

In its sample, this clonotype was seen many times. The V gene is TRBV19, the J gene TRBJ2-1; no clear D. The germline V and J ends were trimmed by 5 bases and 8 bases, with 10 bases remaining between them. The CDR3 covers 12 residues. CDR1 and CDR2 (germline): LNHDA, SQIVND (reference sequence). The CDR3, as DNA: TGTGCCAGTAGTCGCTACTTCGATGAGCAGTTCTTC. Residues: CASSRYFDEQFF.

A few counts support this clonotype. The V and J genes are TRBV29-1 and TRBJ2-7, with 10 positions matching TRBD1. Looked up from germline, CDR1 is SQVTM and CDR2 is ANQGSEA. The V segment lost 3 bases and the J segment 7 bases; nucleotides outside the gene matches: 15. The CDR3 loop spans 16 amino acids. The CDR3 here is CSVEGTRDRGLGEQYF. The CDR3 DNA follows: TGCAGCGTTGAGGGCACCCGGGACAGGGGTTTAGGGGAGCAGTACTTC.

This clonotype was detected a few times. The V and J genes are TRBV19 and TRBJ2-3; D might be TRBD2 (5 bases). V dropped 5 bases and J dropped 2 bases, with 11 bases sitting between them. The CDR3 is made up of 14 amino acids. CDR1 LNHDA and CDR2 SQIVND come from the germline V gene (reference sequence). The CDR3 loop reads CASSLQRYTDTQYF. CDR3 nucleotides: TGTGCCAGTAGTCTCCAGCGGTACACAGATACGCAGTATTTT. The variable domain in full, with the rest retrieved from reference TRBV19 and TRBJ2-3, is DGGITQSPKYLFRKEGQNVTLSCEQNLNHDAMYWYRQDPGQGLRLIYYSQIVNDFQKGDIAEGYSVSREKKESFPLTVTSAQKNPTAFYLCASSLQRYTDTQYFGPGTRLTVL.

This chain uses TRBV5-1 with TRBJ2-6, with 8 bases lining up with TRBD2. The ends lost 4 bases at V and 0 bases at J; junction bases unmatched: 12. The germline V gene encodes CDR1 SGHRS and CDR2 YFSETQ. The CDR3 is made up of 19 amino acids. CDR3 nucleotides: TGCGCCAGCAGCGTGTCCCCGGGGGGGTCTGGCTCTGGGGCCAACGTCCTGACTTTC. Translated: CASSVSPGGSGSGANVLTF.

This clonotype was recorded a few times. This chain joins TRBV11-2 and TRBJ2-2; D is perhaps TRBD1 or TRBD2 (5 bases each). Germline V CDR1 and CDR2: SGHAT, FQNNGV. This CDR3 is built from 16 residues. V lost 1 base and J lost 0, with 9 bases in between. The CDR3 DNA reads TGTGCCAGCAGCTTAGGCGTGGGGGCGAACACCGGGGAGCTGTTTTTT. This sequence encodes CASSLGVGANTGELFF.

J is TRBJ1-3 and V is TRBV12-3 or TRBV12-4, with a possible D match to TRBD1 (5 bases). With 3 bases removed from V and 3 bases from J, the gap between germline ends came to 9 bases. The CDR3 runs to 14 residues. The CDR3 nucleotides are TGTGCCAGCAGTTTGGGGGGGAATGGAAACACCATATATTTT. Translation gives CASSLGGNGNTIYF.

This chain connects TRBV6-5 to TRBJ2-5; 9 bases fit TRBD1. Germline CDR1 and CDR2: MNHEY and SVGAGI. There are 12 residues in the CDR3. V gave up 7 bases and J gave up 5 bases; unmatched junction bases: 2. In DNA, the CDR3 is TGTGCCAGCAACACAGGGGGCGAGACCCAGTACTTC. It yields the protein CASNTGGETQYF.

This clonotype was recorded many times. The chain recombines TRBV5-1 with TRBJ1-1; 9 nucleotides agree with TRBD1. J was trimmed by 0 bases and V by 0 bases; bases with no gene match: 6. Per germline, CDR1 SGHRS and CDR2 YFSETQ. This CDR3 spans 17 amino acids. The CDR3 region is CASSLGPQGALNTEAFF. Written as DNA, the CDR3 is TGCGCCAGCAGCTTGGGGCCACAGGGGGCTCTGAACACTGAAGCTTTCTTT.

In its sample, this clonotype was seen many times. The CDR3 reads CASSSHQGAGEAFF. As DNA, the CDR3 is TGTGCCAGCAGTTCTCACCAGGGGGCCGGGGAAGCTTTCTTT. The chain carries TRBV28 and TRBJ1-1; 8 positions match TRBD1. Germline V gene lookup returns CDR1 MDHEN and CDR2 SYDVKM. Trimming took 4 bases from V and 8 from J; bases not matched to a gene: 9. CDR3 length: 14 residues. The full variable domain, completed using reference TRBV28 and TRBJ1-1, is DVKVTQSSRYLVKRTGEKVFLECVQDMDHENMFWYRQDPGLGLRLIYFSYDVKMKEKGDIPEGYSVSREKKERFSLILESASTNQTSMYLCASSSHQGAGEAFFGQGTRLTVV.

This clonotype was observed at least ten times. V gene TRBV7-3 combines with J gene TRBJ2-1, with D unclear. The CDR3 runs 15 residues. Per the germline V gene, CDR1 is SGHTA and CDR2 is FQGTGA. V shed 3 bases and J shed 2 bases, with 11 bases lying between them. DNA of the CDR3: TGTGCCAGCAGCTTTGGGCTTGGGGCCTACAATGAGCAGTTCTTC. This sequence encodes CASSFGLGAYNEQFF.

The CDR3 region is CSARANSMNTEAFF. The CDR3 coding sequence is TGCAGTGCTAGGGCTAACAGCATGAACACTGAAGCTTTCTTT. J is TRBJ1-1 and V is TRBV20-1; no clear D. The germline V gene encodes CDR1 DFQATT and CDR2 SNEGSKA (reference sequence). CDR3 size: 14 residues. V was pared by 3 bases and J by 0 bases, with 11 bases between.

This clonotype was seen a few times. The chain is built from TRBV25-1 and TRBJ1-4; D might be TRBD1 (6 bases). The CDR3 extends over 14 amino acids. Trimming removed 2 bases from V and 3 bases from J, with 7 bases in between. Germline V gives CDR1 MGHDK, CDR2 SYGVNS. CDR3 bases: TGTGCCAGCAGTGAAGGGACACCTAATGAAAAACTGTTTTTT. Translated, it gives CASSEGTPNEKLFF.

J is TRBJ1-2 and V is TRBV6-6, with TRBD1 matching over 8 bases. Germline CDR1 reads MNHNY; CDR2 reads SVGAGI (reference sequence). This CDR3 region has 13 residues. J gave up 8 bases and V 6 bases, and 8 bases lay outside the gene matches. The CDR3 spells CASRRGQGEGYTF. In DNA form, the CDR3 reads TGTGCCAGCAGACGCGGACAGGGTGAGGGCTACACCTTC.